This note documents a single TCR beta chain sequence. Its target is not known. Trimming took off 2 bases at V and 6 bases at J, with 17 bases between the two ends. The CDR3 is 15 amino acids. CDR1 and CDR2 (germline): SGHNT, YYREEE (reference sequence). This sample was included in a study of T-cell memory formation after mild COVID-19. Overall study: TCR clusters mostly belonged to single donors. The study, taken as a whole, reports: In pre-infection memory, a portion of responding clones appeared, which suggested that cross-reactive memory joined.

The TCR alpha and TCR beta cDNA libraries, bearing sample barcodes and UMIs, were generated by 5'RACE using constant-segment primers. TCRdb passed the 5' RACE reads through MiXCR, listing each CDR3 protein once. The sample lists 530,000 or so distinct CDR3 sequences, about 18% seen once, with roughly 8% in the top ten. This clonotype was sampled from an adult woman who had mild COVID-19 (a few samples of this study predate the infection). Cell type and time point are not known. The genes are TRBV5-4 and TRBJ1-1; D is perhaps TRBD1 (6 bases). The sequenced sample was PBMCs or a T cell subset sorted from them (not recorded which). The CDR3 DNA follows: TGTGCCAGCAGCTTAGTCGGACAGCGTTCGGCTGAAGCTTTCTTT. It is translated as CASSLVGQRSAEAFF.